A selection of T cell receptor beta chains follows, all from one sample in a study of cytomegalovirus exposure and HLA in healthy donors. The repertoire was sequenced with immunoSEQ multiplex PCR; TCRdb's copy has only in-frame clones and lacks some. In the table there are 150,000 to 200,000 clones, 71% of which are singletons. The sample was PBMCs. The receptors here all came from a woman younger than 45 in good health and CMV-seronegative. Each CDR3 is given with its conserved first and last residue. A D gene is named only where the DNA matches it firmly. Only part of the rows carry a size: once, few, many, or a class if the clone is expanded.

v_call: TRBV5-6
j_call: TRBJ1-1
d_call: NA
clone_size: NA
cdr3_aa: CASSPQGETEAFF
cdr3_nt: TGTGCCTCATCCCCCCAGGGCGAAACTGAAGCTTTCTTT

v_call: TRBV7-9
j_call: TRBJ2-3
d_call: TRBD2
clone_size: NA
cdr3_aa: CASPRGLAGGTDTQYF
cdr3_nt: TGTGCCAGTCCCAGGGGACTAGCGGGAGGCACAGATACGCAGTATTTT

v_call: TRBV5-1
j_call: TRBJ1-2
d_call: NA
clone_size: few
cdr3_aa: CASSLDGLPGDGYTF
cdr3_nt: TGCGCCAGCAGCTTGGATGGCCTACCAGGCGATGGCTACACCTTC

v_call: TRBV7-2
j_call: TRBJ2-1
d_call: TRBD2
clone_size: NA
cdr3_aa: CASSLGTSGRATEQFF
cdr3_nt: TGTGCCAGCAGCTTAGGGACTAGCGGGAGGGCCACTGAGCAGTTCTTC

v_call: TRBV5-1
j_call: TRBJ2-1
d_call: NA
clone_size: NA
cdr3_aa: CASSLDPVGGNNEQFF
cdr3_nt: TGCGCCAGCAGCTTGGACCCCGTGGGGGGAAACAATGAGCAGTTCTTC

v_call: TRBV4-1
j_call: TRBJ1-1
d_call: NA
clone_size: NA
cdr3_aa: CASSHPVNTEAFF
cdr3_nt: TGCGCCAGCAGCCACCCAGTTAACACTGAAGCTTTCTTT

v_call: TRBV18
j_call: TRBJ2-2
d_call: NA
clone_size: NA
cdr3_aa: CASSPPLRAMGELFF
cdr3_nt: TGTGCCAGCTCACCACCGCTTAGAGCAATGGGGGAGCTGTTTTTT

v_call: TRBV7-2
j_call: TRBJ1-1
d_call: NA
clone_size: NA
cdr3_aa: CASSTIEGTEAFF
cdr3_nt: TGTGCCAGCAGCACAATTGAGGGCACTGAAGCTTTCTTT

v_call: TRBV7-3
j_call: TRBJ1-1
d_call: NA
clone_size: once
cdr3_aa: CASSSSPGDTEAFF
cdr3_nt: TGTGCCAGCAGCTCCTCCCCAGGGGACACTGAAGCTTTCTTT

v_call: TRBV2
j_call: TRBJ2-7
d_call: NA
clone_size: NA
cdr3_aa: CASSERTESSYEQYF
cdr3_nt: TGTGCCAGCAGTGAAAGGACAGAGAGCTCCTACGAGCAGTACTTC

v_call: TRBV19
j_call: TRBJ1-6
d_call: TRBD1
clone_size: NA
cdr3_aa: CASSYRDSYNSPLHF
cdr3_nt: TGTGCCAGTAGTTACCGGGACAGCTATAATTCACCCCTCCACTTT

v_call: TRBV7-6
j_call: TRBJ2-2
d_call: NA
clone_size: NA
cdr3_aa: CASSSMTEPFSGELFF
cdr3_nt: TGTGCCAGCAGCTCCATGACAGAACCCTTCTCCGGGGAGCTGTTTTTT

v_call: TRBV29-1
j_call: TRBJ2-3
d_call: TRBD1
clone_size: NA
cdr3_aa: CSVEDGWDTGTEVDTQYF
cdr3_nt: TGCAGCGTTGAAGATGGTTGGGATACGGGGACAGAAGTAGATACGCAGTATTTT

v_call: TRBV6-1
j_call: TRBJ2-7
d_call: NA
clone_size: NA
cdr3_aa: CASSESETPPIQYF
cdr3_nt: TGTGCCAGCAGTGAAAGCGAGACCCCTCCTATCCAGTACTTC

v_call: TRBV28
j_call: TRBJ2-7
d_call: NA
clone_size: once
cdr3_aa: CASRITRDRRVPSYEQYF
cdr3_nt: TGTGCCAGCAGGATTACTAGGGATCGGCGGGTGCCCTCCTACGAGCAGTACTTC

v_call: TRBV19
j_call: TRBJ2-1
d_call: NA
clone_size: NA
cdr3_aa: CASSISGSPLGEQFF
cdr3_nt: TGTGCCAGTAGTATTTCCGGGAGCCCCCTAGGTGAGCAGTTCTTC

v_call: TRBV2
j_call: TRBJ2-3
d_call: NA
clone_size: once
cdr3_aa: CASSEAPGPGFSDTQYF
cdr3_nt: TGTGCCAGCAGTGAAGCGCCAGGGCCCGGTTTTTCAGATACGCAGTATTTT

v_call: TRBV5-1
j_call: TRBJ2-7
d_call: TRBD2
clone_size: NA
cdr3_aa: CASSLAPSGATWEQYF
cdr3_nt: TGCGCCAGCAGCTTGGCCCCTAGCGGGGCGACTTGGGAGCAGTACTTC

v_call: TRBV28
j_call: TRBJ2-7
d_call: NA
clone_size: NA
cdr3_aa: CASAPAGSPYGEQYF
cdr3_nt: TGTGCCAGCGCGCCCGCGGGGAGCCCTTATGGCGAGCAGTACTTC

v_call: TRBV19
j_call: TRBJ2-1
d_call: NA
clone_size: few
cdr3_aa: CASSLKLRESEQFF
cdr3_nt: TGTGCCAGTAGTCTGAAACTGAGGGAATCTGAGCAGTTCTTC

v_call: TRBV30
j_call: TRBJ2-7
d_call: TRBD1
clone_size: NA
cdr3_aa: CAWTTGTGIVHEQYF
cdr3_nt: TGTGCCTGGACCACCGGGACAGGGATTGTCCACGAGCAGTACTTC

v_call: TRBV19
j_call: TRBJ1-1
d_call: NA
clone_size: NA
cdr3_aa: CASRSRRAEAFF
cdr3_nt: TGTGCCAGTAGATCCCGCCGGGCTGAAGCTTTCTTT

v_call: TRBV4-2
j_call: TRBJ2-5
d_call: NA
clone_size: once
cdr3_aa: CASSSGNQETQYF
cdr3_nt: TGTGCCAGCAGTAGCGGAAACCAAGAGACCCAGTACTTC

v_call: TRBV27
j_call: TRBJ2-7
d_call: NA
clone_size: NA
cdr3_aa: CASSLVGGQPHEQYF
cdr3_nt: TGTGCCAGCAGTTTAGTTGGGGGCCAACCCCACGAGCAGTACTTC

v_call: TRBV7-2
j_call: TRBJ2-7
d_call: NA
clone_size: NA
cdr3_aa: CASSWGGHSYEQYF
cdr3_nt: TGTGCCAGCAGCTGGGGGGGACACAGCTACGAGCAGTACTTC

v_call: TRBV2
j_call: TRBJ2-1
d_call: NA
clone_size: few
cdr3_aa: CASSEEATGEQFF
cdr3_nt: TGTGCCAGCAGTGAGGAGGCGACGGGTGAGCAGTTCTTC

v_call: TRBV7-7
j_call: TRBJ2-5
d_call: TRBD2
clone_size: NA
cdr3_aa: CASSLVVGTSTQETQYF
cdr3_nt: TGTGCTAGCAGCTTAGTGGTAGGGACTAGCACTCAAGAGACCCAGTACTTC

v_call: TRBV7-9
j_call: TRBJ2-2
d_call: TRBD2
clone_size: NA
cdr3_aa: CASSDSGRAFTGELFF
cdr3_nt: TGTGCCAGCAGCGATAGCGGGAGGGCTTTCACCGGGGAGCTGTTTTTT

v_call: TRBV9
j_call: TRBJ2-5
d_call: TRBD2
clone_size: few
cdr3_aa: CASSAGTSGGNVPQETQYF
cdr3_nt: TGTGCCAGCAGCGCCGGGACTAGCGGGGGCAACGTCCCACAAGAGACCCAGTACTTC

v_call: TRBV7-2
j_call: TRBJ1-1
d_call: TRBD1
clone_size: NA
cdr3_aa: CASSTGQGRTMWNTEAFF
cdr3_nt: TGTGCCAGCAGCACCGGACAGGGGAGGACGATGTGGAACACTGAAGCTTTCTTT

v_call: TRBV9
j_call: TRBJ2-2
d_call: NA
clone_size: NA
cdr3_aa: CASSVTRDTGELFF
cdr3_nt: TGTGCCAGCAGCGTTACTAGAGACACCGGGGAGCTGTTTTTT

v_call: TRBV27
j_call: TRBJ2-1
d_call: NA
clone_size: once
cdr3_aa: CASRRDLAAYNEQFF
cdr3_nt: TGTGCCAGCAGAAGGGATCTAGCTGCTTACAATGAGCAGTTCTTC

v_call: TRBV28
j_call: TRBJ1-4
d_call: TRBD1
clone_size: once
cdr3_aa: CASSPRQGANEKLFF
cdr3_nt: TGTGCCAGCAGTCCCCGACAGGGGGCGAATGAAAAACTGTTTTTT

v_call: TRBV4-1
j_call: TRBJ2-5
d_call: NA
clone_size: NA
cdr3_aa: CASSQELGRGVGGETQYF
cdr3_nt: TGCGCCAGCAGCCAAGAGTTGGGCAGGGGGGTTGGGGGAGAGACCCAGTACTTC

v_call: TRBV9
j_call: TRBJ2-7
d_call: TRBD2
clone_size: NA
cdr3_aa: CASSASGRVHEQYF
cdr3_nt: TGTGCCAGCAGCGCTAGCGGGAGGGTCCACGAGCAGTACTTC

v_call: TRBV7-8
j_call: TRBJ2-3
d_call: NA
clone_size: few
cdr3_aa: CASSHMPGVTDTQYF
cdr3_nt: TGTGCCAGCAGCCACATGCCGGGGGTGACAGATACGCAGTATTTT

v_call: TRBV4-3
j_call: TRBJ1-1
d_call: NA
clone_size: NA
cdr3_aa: CASSQDRRRTEAFF
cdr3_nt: TGCGCCAGCAGCCAAGACAGGCGTCGCACTGAAGCTTTCTTT